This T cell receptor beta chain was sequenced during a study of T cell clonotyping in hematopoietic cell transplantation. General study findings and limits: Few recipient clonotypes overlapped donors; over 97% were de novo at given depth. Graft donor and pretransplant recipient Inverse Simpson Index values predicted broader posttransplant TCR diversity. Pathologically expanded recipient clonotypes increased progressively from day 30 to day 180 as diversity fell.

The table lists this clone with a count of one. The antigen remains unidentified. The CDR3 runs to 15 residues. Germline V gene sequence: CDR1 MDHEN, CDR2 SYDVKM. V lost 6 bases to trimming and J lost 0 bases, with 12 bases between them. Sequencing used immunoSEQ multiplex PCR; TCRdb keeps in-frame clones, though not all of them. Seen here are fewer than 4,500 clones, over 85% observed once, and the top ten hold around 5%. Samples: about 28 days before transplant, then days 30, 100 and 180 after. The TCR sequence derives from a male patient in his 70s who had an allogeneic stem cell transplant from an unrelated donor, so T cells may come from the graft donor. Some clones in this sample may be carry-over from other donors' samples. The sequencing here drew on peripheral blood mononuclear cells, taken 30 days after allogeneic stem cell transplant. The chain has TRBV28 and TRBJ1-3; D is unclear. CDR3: CASSLGLNSGNTIYF. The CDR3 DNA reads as TGTGCCAGCAGCCTAGGGTTGAACTCTGGAAACACCATATATTTT.